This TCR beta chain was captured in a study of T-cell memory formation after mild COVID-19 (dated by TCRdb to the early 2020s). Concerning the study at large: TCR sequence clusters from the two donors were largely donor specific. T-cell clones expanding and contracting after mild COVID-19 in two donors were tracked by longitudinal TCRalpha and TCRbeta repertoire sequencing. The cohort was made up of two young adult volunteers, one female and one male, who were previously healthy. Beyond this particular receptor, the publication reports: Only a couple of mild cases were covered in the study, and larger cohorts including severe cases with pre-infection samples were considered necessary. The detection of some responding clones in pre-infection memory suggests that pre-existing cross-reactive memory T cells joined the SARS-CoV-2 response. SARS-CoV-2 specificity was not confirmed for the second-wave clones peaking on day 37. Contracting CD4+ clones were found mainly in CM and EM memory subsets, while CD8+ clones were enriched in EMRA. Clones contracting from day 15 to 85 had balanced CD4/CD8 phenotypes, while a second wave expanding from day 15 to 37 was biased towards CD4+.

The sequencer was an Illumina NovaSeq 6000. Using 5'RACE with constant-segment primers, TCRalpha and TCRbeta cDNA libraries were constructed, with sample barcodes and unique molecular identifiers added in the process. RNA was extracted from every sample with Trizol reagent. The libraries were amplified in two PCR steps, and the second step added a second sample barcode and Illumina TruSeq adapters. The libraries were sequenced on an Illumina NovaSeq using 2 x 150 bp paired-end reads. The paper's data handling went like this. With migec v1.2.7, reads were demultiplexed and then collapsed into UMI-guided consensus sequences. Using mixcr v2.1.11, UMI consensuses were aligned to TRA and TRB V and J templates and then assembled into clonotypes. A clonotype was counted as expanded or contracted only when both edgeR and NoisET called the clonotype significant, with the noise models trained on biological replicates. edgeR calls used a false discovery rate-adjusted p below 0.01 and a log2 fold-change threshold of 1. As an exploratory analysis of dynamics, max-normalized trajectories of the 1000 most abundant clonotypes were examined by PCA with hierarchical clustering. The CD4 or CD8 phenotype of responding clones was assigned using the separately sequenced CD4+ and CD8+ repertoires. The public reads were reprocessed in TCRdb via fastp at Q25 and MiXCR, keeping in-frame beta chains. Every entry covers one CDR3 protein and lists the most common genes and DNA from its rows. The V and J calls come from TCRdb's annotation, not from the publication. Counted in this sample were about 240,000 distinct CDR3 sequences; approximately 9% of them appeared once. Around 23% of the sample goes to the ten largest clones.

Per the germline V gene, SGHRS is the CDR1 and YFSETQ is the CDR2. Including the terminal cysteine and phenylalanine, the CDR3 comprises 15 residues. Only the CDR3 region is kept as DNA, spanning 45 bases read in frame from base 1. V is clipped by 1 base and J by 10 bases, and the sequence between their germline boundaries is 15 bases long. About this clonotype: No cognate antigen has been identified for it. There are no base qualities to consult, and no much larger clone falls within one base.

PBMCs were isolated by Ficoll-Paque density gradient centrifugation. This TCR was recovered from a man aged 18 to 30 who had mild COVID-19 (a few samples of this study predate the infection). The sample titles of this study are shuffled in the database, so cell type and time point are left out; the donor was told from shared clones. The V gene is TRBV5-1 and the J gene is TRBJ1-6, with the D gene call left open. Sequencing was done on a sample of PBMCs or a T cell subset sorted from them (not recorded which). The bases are TGCGCCAGCAGCTTGATCGGAGTCGCCGGATCACCCCTCCACTTT. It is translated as CASSLIGVAGSPLHF.